Listed here are 16 T cell receptor beta chains from one sample, sequenced in a study of OX40 agonist ivuxolimab in advanced cancers. Profiled with immunoSEQ multiplex PCR; TCRdb holds only in-frame clones, not every one. The sample has about 64,000 clones; around 84% are singletons. Sequenced material: CD4+ or CD8+ T cells sorted from blood, taken in a trial of the OX40 agonist ivuxolimab. Source of these receptors: an adult with an advanced solid tumor such as melanoma, head and neck, liver or kidney cancer.

The CDR3: CASGGTGITEAFF. The CDR3, as DNA: TGTGCCAGCGGGGGGACGGGGATCACTGAAGCTTTCTTT. V and J are TRBV28 and TRBJ1-1; D may be TRBD1 (5 bases). V was cut by 8 bases and J by 4 bases, with 14 bases left in between. The CDR3 is 13 residues long. Germline V gives CDR1 MDHEN, CDR2 SYDVKM.

The chain couples TRBV29-1 to TRBJ1-1; 9 nucleotides match TRBD1. The CDR3 is 14 residues long. From germline, CDR1 is SQVTM and CDR2 ANQGSEA. Losses at the gene ends were 7 bases for V and 4 bases for J; bases not matched to a gene: 10. The CDR3 loop reads CSGSGTGFRTEAFF. In nucleotides, the CDR3 is TGCAGCGGCTCCGGGACAGGGTTTCGCACTGAAGCTTTCTTT. Using reference TRBV29-1 and TRBJ1-1 for the parts outside the CDR3, the full variable domain is SAVISQKPSRDICQRGTSLTIQCQVDSQVTMMFWYRQQPGQSLTLIATANQGSEATYESGFVIDKFPISRPNLTFSTLTVSNMSPEDSSIYLCSGSGTGFRTEAFFGQGTRLTVV.

The CDR3: CASSLGDSPGNTIYF. CDR3 DNA: TGTGCCAGCAGCTTAGGTGATAGCCCTGGAAACACCATATATTTT. The chain joins TRBV7-9 to TRBJ1-3; D gene uncertain. This CDR3 comprises 15 residues. The germline V gene has CDR1 SEHNR and CDR2 FQNEAQ (reference sequence). Trimming left V 1 base short and J 2 bases short, with 9 bases between.

The chain combines TRBV5-1 with TRBJ2-5; TRBD1 is a possible D gene (6 bases). The CDR3 consists of 13 residues. The germline V gene has CDR1 SGHRS and CDR2 YFSETQ. The V end was cut by 4 bases, the J end by 1 base, with 8 bases between. CDR3 amino acids: CASSGGSQETQYF. The CDR3 DNA follows: TGCGCCAGCAGCGGGGGCTCCCAAGAGACCCAGTACTTC.

This chain links TRBV6-5 with TRBJ2-6; D is undetermined. V lost 8 bases and J lost 2, with 7 bases in between. Germline CDR1 reads MNHEY; CDR2 reads SVGAGI. This CDR3 comprises 13 residues. The CDR3 bases are TGTGCCAGCCATAGACCTGGGGCCAACGTCCTGACTTTC. Protein product: CASHRPGANVLTF.

V gene TRBV7-9 combines with J gene TRBJ1-5; 8 bases fit TRBD1. Germline assignment: CDR1 SEHNR and CDR2 FQNEAQ (reference sequence). V gave up 3 bases and J gave up 3 bases; unmatched junction bases: 4. The CDR3 sequence is 15 residues long. This CDR3 reads CASSLDRAINQPQHF. CDR3 DNA: TGTGCCAGCAGCTTGGACAGGGCAATCAATCAGCCCCAGCATTTT. Looking up the rest from reference TRBV7-9 and TRBJ1-5 gives the full variable domain: DTGVSQNPRHKITKRGQNVTFRCDPISEHNRLYWYRQTLGQGPEFLTYFQNEAQLEKSRLLSDRFSAERPKGSFSTLEIQRTEQGDSAMYLCASSLDRAINQPQHFGDGTRLSIL.

This chain links TRBV5-4 with TRBJ2-3; 8 positions match TRBD2. Germline CDR1 SGHNT, CDR2 YYREEE (reference sequence). Unmatched junction bases numbered 5, after V lost 4 bases and J lost 7 bases. There are 13 residues in the CDR3. The CDR3 DNA reads as TGTGCCAGCAGCGAAGCGGGGGAGAATACGCAGTATTTT. This encodes CASSEAGENTQYF. Filled out from reference TRBV5-4 and TRBJ2-3, the complete variable domain reads ETGVTQSPTHLIKTRGQQVTLRCSSQSGHNTVSWYQQALGQGPQFIFQYYREEENGRGNFPPRFSGLQFPNYSSELNVNALELDDSALYLCASSEAGENTQYFGPGTRLTVL.

The gene calls are TRBV18 and TRBJ1-3; tentatively, D is TRBD1 (6 bases). The CDR3 runs 15 residues. Germline-derived CDR1 and CDR2 are KGHSH and LQKENI. The V end was cut by 1 base, the J end by 4 bases, with 11 bases between. Here the CDR3 reads CASSPQTGSGNTIYF. As DNA, the CDR3 is TGTGCCAGCTCACCACAGACAGGCTCAGGAAACACCATATATTTT.

The chain recombines TRBV5-4 with TRBJ2-7; 7 positions match TRBD1. The J segment lost 4 bases and the V segment lost 6 bases, leaving 13 bases of the junction unmatched. This CDR3 region has 15 residues. The germline V gene encodes CDR1 SGHNT and CDR2 YYREEE (reference sequence). The CDR3 here is CASTPGSGQTYEQYF. As DNA, the CDR3 is TGTGCCAGCACCCCTGGTTCGGGACAGACTTACGAGCAGTACTTC.

This chain connects TRBV7-2 to TRBJ2-5, with 8 bases aligning to TRBD2. Germline CDR1 and CDR2: SGHTA and FQGNSA. With 5 bases clipped from V and 5 bases from J, the junction kept 4 bases outside the gene matches. The CDR3 covers 13 residues. CDR3 bases: TGTGCCAGCAGCCCCGGGAGGGTCGAGACCCAGTACTTC. It encodes CASSPGRVETQYF.

The V and J genes are TRBV7-8 and TRBJ2-7; tentative D call: TRBD1 (5 bases). This CDR3 has 14 residues. Trimming stripped 0 bases from V and 5 bases from J, with 11 bases between. Looked up from germline, CDR1 is SGHVS and CDR2 is FQNEAQ. In DNA form, the CDR3 reads TGTGCCAGCAGCTTAGCACCAGGGTCCCACGAGCAGTACTTC. Amino acid sequence: CASSLAPGSHEQYF.

The count of this clone is one. V and J are TRBV18 and TRBJ2-7, with 9 bases lining up with TRBD1. Looked up from germline, CDR1 is KGHSH and CDR2 is LQKENI. The CDR3 totals 14 residues. The ends lost 4 bases at V and 7 bases at J; junction bases unmatched: 8. CDR3 amino acids: CASSLRDREGEQYF. The CDR3 DNA reads as TGTGCCAGCTCACTCCGGGACAGGGAGGGGGAGCAGTACTTC. Supplemented by reference TRBV18 and TRBJ2-7, the full variable domain reads NAGVMQNPRHLVRRRGQEARLRCSPMKGHSHVYWYRQLPEEGLKFMVYLQKENIIDESGMPKERFSAEFPKEGPSILRIQQVVRGDSAAYFCASSLRDREGEQYFGPGTRLTVT.

The chain uses TRBV28 and TRBJ1-2; the D gene is possibly TRBD1 (5 bases). Trimming stripped 6 bases from V and 4 bases from J, with 12 bases between. This CDR3 comprises 13 residues. In germline, CDR1 is MDHEN, CDR2 SYDVKM. The CDR3 region is CASRPGTLYGYTF. The CDR3 nucleotides read TGTGCCAGCAGACCCGGGACTCTCTATGGCTACACCTTC.

The chain is built from TRBV18 and TRBJ1-1; no firm D call. CDR1 and CDR2 from the germline V gene are KGHSH and LQKENI. Trimming cost V 3 bases and J 2 bases, with 10 bases left between them. CDR3 length equals 14 residues. CDR3 DNA sequence: TGTGCCAGCTCACCCGGACCCCTAAACACTGAAGCTTTCTTT. As protein: CASSPGPLNTEAFF.

The V and J genes are TRBV10-1 and TRBJ1-3; maybe TRBD1 (5 bases). Germline-derived CDR1 and CDR2 are WNHNN and SYGVQD (reference sequence). The CDR3 spans 15 residues. Trimming stripped 0 bases from V and 4 bases from J, with 10 bases between. The CDR3 DNA reads TGCGCCAGCAGTGAGTCGGGGCCATCCGGAAACACCATATATTTT. Its translation: CASSESGPSGNTIYF.

J is TRBJ1-1 and V is TRBV11-2; no definite D call. V shed 5 bases and J shed 1 base, with 5 bases lying between them. CDR3 length: 12 amino acids. The germline CDR1 and CDR2 sequences are SGHAT and FQNNGV. DNA of the CDR3: TGTGCCAGCAGCGCTGGGAACACTGAAGCTTTCTTT. Translation: CASSAGNTEAFF. The full variable domain, completed using reference TRBV11-2 and TRBJ1-1, is EAGVAQSPRYKIIEKRQSVAFWCNPISGHATLYWYQQILGQGPKLLIQFQNNGVVDDSQLPKDRFSAERLKGVDSTLKIQPAKLEDSAVYLCASSAGNTEAFFGQGTRLTVV.